This T cell receptor (beta chain) was recorded in a study of blood T cell repertoires in COVID-19. Study information: The study drew acute and convalescent COVID-19 samples from the United States, Italy and Spain.

TCRdb's table, derived via immunoSEQ multiplex PCR, lists solely in-frame clones and lacks some. The sample records 250,000 or so clones, nearly 90% being singletons. The length of the CDR3 is 17 residues. V lost 0 bases, J lost 7 bases, and 20 bases lay in between. CDR1 is SGDLS and CDR2 is YYNGEE in the germline V gene. This rearrangement joins TRBV9 to TRBJ1-5, with D possibly matching TRBD1 (5 bases). Sequencing was carried out using peripheral blood. The clonotype comes from a woman under 40 with acute or convalescent COVID-19. CDR3 DNA: TGTGCCAGCAGCGTAGTGGCTGCGGGAGGGAAGGGGCAGCCCCAGCATTTT. Translated: CASSVVAAGGKGQPQHF.